This entry features one T cell receptor beta chain sequence. The study reverse transcribed the entire isolated RNA, so it sequenced expressed TCRB transcripts. An average around 3.8 million reads came from naive, central memory and regulatory T cell samples. Here immunoSEQ multiplex PCR was the method, and the copy in TCRdb shows in-frame clones only, minus some. The sample records 200,000 to 250,000 clones, 68% being singletons. This specimen belongs to a study of beta chain features in type 1 diabetes. The CDR3 has 12 residues. Germline V gene data show CDR1 as GTSNPN and CDR2 as SVGIG (reference sequence). Trimming took 5 bases from V and 6 from J, leaving 14 bases between them.

The V and J genes are TRBV30 and TRBJ2-7; TRBD2 might be the D (6 bases). The clonotype comes from a man aged 30-40 years in good health. Sequencing input: naive CD4+ T cells from blood. This CDR3 is CAWHLGTSEQYF. The CDR3, as DNA: TGTGCCTGGCACCTGGGGACTTCCGAGCAGTACTTC.